The clone carrying this TCR beta chain occurred a few times. TCRdb's table, derived via immunoSEQ multiplex PCR, lists solely in-frame clones and lacks some. The sample carries fewer than 75,000 clones, roughly 90% recorded once. The data are from a study of blood T cell repertoires in COVID-19. The sample was peripheral blood. This clonotype was obtained from a human donor in a cohort sampled during active COVID-19.

CDR3 sequence: CASSIDSNQPQHF. The CDR3 DNA reads as TGTGCCAGCAGCATAGACAGTAACCAGCCCCAGCATTTT. The chain links TRBV5-4 to TRBJ1-5; D might be TRBD1 (5 bases). This CDR3 region has 13 residues. In germline, CDR1 is SGHNT, CDR2 YYREEE (reference sequence). The V gene lost 4 bases and the J gene lost 7 bases, with 12 bases spanning the gap.